This T cell receptor (beta chain) was profiled in a study of T cells after yellow fever vaccination. Overall study results and limits: CD4 and CD8 compartments shared a small share of clonotypes, likely from convergent recombination. Though weaker, the secondary response peaked faster, on day 5 versus 15.

The CDR3 spans 14 residues. V was shortened by 4 bases and J by 3 bases, with 11 bases between the two germline ends. Germline-derived CDR1 and CDR2 are MNHEY and SMNVEV (reference sequence). A universal primer site and UMIs were added as TCR cDNA was made by 5'RACE template switching. One entry per CDR3 protein results from TCRdb running MiXCR on the 5' RACE reads. This table holds roughly 150,000 distinct CDR3 sequences, almost 7% found once. This clonotype has ten or more counts. As yet, its antigen is unknown. This receptor was obtained from a man aged 18 to 30 who received the YFV17D yellow fever vaccine. V usage is TRBV27 and J usage is TRBJ2-3, with a possible D match to TRBD2 (6 bases). This sample comprised CD4+ T cells sorted from PBMCs, obtained less than 6 days after the first yellow fever vaccination. CDR3 residues: CASSSSGVTDTQYF. DNA for the CDR3: TGTGCCAGCAGTTCCTCGGGGGTTACAGATACGCAGTATTTT.